A single T cell receptor (beta chain) is shown here with its context. Its specificity is unknown. The sample is drawn from a study of STAT5B mutations in CD4+ large granular lymphocyte leukemia. As for the study in general: Among healthy controls, a particular HLA allele went with more CDR3 'QG' motifs. Study results and caveats: 8/27 top patient clones versus 2/35 control clones were TRBV06-family.

This CDR3 has 15 residues. J was trimmed by 0 bases and V by 4 bases; bases with no gene match: 4. Germline lookup yields CDR1 MNHEY and CDR2 SMNVEV (reference sequence). Assay: immunoSEQ multiplex PCR; the TCRdb copy retains only in-frame clones and omits some. The table shows 45,000 to 55,000 clones, with around 70% occurring only once. The rearrangement links TRBV27 to TRBJ2-3; TRBD1 matches at 7 bases. This sequence was found in a human donor in good health. What was sequenced was CD4+ T cells from blood buffy coats. CDR3 residues: CASSSPGQSTDTQYF. In DNA, the CDR3 is TGTGCCAGCAGTTCTCCGGGACAGAGCACAGATACGCAGTATTTT.